This T cell receptor (beta chain) stems from a study of T cells in Graves' hyperthyroidism and ophthalmopathy. Study-level findings and limits: Clonotypes that were expanded in thyroid above 0.001 mostly appeared in blood too. Ophthalmopathy cases were set apart from stable hyperthyroidism by a 13 V-J model.

Amplification of TCR beta CDR3 regions was performed using RNA transcripts as template. The study used the HTBI primer set for a first-round RT-PCR of the TCR CDR3. TCRdb re-called the multiplex PCR reads with MiXCR, one entry per CDR3 protein. The table has over 150,000 distinct CDR3 sequences, less than 20% seen once; the top ten hold approximately 56%. Trimming took off 8 bases at V and 5 bases at J, with 12 bases between the two ends. The CDR3 has 12 residues. Germline-derived CDR1 and CDR2 are MNHNS and SASEGT. Concerning this clonotype: The antigen is not known.

Uncontrolled infections, other autoimmune diseases, pregnancy or lactation led to exclusion of patients. Sequencing was performed on blood. The sequence derives from a woman aged 45-65 years with Graves' hyperthyroidism. The J gene is TRBJ2-5, the V gene TRBV6-1; D not certain. Here the CDR3 DNA reads TGTGCCAGCTGGAATGCGATCGAGACCCAGTACTTC. Its translation is CASWNAIETQYF.